This entry features one T cell receptor beta chain sequence. Its antigen is undetermined. CDR3 length: 15 amino acids. V lost 6 bases and J lost 1, with 15 bases in between. Germline V gene sequence: CDR1 MNHNY, CDR2 SVGAGI (reference sequence). Blood draws occurred at baseline, cycle 4 day 1, and cycle 7 day 1. These data originate in a study of OX40 agonist ivuxolimab in advanced cancers. Background on the study: Ivuxolimab, which is an agonistic anti-OX40 (CD134) antibody, was administered to the patients. Study-wide results and caveats: Expanded clones belonging to CD8+ T cells outnumbered, on average, those of CD4+. Nonresponders, in some cases, also had low normalized T-cell clonal expansion.

Using immunoSEQ multiplex PCR, the repertoire was profiled, and TCRdb retains in-frame clones only, with some absent. The sample includes 37,000 or so clones, 80% to 90% of them seen just once. Specimen: CD4+ or CD8+ T cells sorted from blood, collected in a trial of the OX40 agonist ivuxolimab. The receptor was derived from an adult with an advanced solid tumor such as melanoma, head and neck, liver or kidney cancer. The J gene is TRBJ1-1, the V gene TRBV6-6; D unclear. CDR3 in DNA: TGTGCCAGCAGCACCCTTGGGAGGGCGAACACTGAAGCTTTCTTT. It yields the protein CASSTLGRANTEAFF.